What follows are 13 T cell receptor beta chains derived from one specimen sequenced in a study of identical twins. TCRdb reprocessed the 5' RACE reads with MiXCR, giving one entry per CDR3 protein. Among fewer than 900,000 distinct CDR3 sequences, 18% were seen once, and the ten largest hold 10% to 15%. These data were also filed under a second study, of T cells expressing NK-cell markers.

The sequenced sample was PBMCs. All receptors derive from a woman aged 18-30 years in good health.

The V gene is TRBV24-1, the J gene TRBJ2-7, with D maybe TRBD2 (6 bases). The V end lost 7 bases, the J end lost 7 bases, and 13 bases lay between the germline ends. Germline loops: CDR1 KGHDR, CDR2 SFDVKD. CDR3 length: 12 residues. Here the CDR3 DNA reads TGTGCCACCAGCGATCCTGCGGGGGAGCAGTACTTC. Its protein product is CATSDPAGEQYF.

Many counts were recorded for this clonotype. V gene TRBV6-5 combines with J gene TRBJ1-2; D possibly corresponds to TRBD1 (6 bases). V lost 0 bases and J 6 bases, leaving 8 bases between the germline ends. Germline V lookup: CDR1 MNHEY, CDR2 SVGAGI. The CDR3 runs 13 residues. CDR3: CASSYSQGHGYTF. The CDR3 DNA follows: TGTGCCAGCAGTTACTCGCAGGGGCATGGCTACACCTTC.

This clonotype was seen more than once but under ten times. The genes are TRBV7-9 and TRBJ2-3, with D unresolved. CDR3 length: 13 amino acids. V was shortened by 1 base and J by 6 bases, with 8 bases between the two germline ends. Germline values: CDR1 SEHNR, CDR2 FQNEAQ (reference sequence). The CDR3 reads CASSLGQWDTQYF. The DNA of the CDR3 is TGTGCCAGCAGCTTAGGTCAGTGGGATACGCAGTATTTT.

This clonotype occurred a few times. The chain carries TRBV5-6 and TRBJ2-1; 7 bases fit TRBD2. Germline-derived CDR1 and CDR2 are SGHDT and YYEEEE. The CDR3 length is 16 residues. V was pared by 1 base and J by 4 bases, with 8 bases of the junction left unmatched. The DNA for the CDR3 is TGTGCCAGCAGCTTGTTCTCCCTAGCGGTTTACAATGAGCAGTTCTTC. Translating gives CASSLFSLAVYNEQFF.

This chain links TRBV4-3 with TRBJ2-4; D is possibly TRBD2 (5 bases). The CDR3 covers 14 residues. The V gene lost 4 bases and the J gene lost 0 bases, with 7 bases spanning the gap. Germline CDR1 and CDR2: LGHNA and YSLEER. Here the CDR3 reads CASSRGLAKNIQYF. DNA of the CDR3: TGCGCCAGCAGCCGAGGACTAGCCAAAAACATTCAGTACTTC.

The J gene is TRBJ1-1, the V gene TRBV7-8, with unresolved D. The CDR3 length is 14 residues. The germline CDR1 and CDR2 sequences are SGHVS and FQNEAQ. Trimming pared 5 bases from V and 3 bases from J, leaving 13 bases between. The CDR3 sequence: CASSTWARDTEAFF. CDR3 nucleotide sequence: TGTGCCAGCAGCACCTGGGCCAGAGACACTGAAGCTTTCTTT.

This chain connects TRBV20-1 to TRBJ2-7; weak D call: TRBD2 (5 bases). The CDR3 spans 14 residues. Deletions cut 0 bases from V and 4 bases from J, with 13 bases between. Germline lookup yields CDR1 DFQATT and CDR2 SNEGSKA (reference sequence). This CDR3 is CSARDGLAEYEQYF. CDR3 bases: TGCAGTGCTAGAGATGGGCTAGCAGAGTACGAGCAGTACTTC.

The rearrangement joins TRBV11-2 to TRBJ1-4; weak D call: TRBD1 (5 bases). V was trimmed by 5 bases and J by 3 bases, leaving 13 bases between them. Germline V CDR1 and CDR2: SGHAT, FQNNGV. This CDR3 is 15 amino acids long. This CDR3 reads CASSPRRGSNEKLFF. In nucleotides, the CDR3 is TGTGCCAGCAGCCCCAGGAGGGGTTCTAATGAAAAACTGTTTTTT.

This clonotype has only a few counts. This rearrangement joins TRBV27 to TRBJ2-7; D is unresolved. Germline CDR1 MNHEY, CDR2 SMNVEV (reference sequence). V was shortened by 8 bases and J by 4 bases, with 9 bases between the two germline ends. The CDR3 consists of 11 residues. CDR3 amino acids: CASRKNYEQYF. Written as DNA, the CDR3 is TGTGCCAGCCGAAAAAATTACGAGCAGTACTTC.

This clonotype has just a few counts. The chain employs TRBV29-1 and TRBJ2-1; 11 nucleotides line up with TRBD2. V dropped 7 bases and J dropped 8; count of bases not matched to a gene: 7. Looked up from germline, CDR1 is SQVTM and CDR2 is ANQGSEA. This CDR3 contains 13 residues. The CDR3 coding sequence is TGCAGCGCCAGACTAGCGGGATGGGATGAGCAGTTCTTC. It translates to CSARLAGWDEQFF.

This clonotype was seen a handful of times. The chain is built from TRBV15 and TRBJ1-1; the D gene is possibly TRBD1 (5 bases). The CDR3 contains 14 residues. Germline V lookup: CDR1 LNHNV, CDR2 YYDKDF (reference sequence). V was cut by 5 bases and J by 2 bases, with 12 bases left in between. The CDR3 DNA reads TGTGCCACCAGCGGACGACAGCGAAACACTGAAGCTTTCTTT. Translation: CATSGRQRNTEAFF.

There are many counts of this clonotype. This rearrangement joins TRBV5-1 to TRBJ1-2; D perhaps matches TRBD1 (6 bases). Germline-derived CDR1 and CDR2 are SGHRS and YFSETQ. The CDR3 sequence is 14 residues long. The germline V and J ends were trimmed by 3 bases and 4 bases, with 13 bases remaining between them. In nucleotides, the CDR3 is TGCGCCAGCAGCTCACAGGGTAACAGCTATGGCTACACCTTC. Protein sequence: CASSSQGNSYGYTF.

CDR3 DNA sequence: TGCATCGTCACAGGGGGCGCGGAGACCCAGTACTTC. It encodes CIVTGGAETQYF. The chain uses TRBV29-1 and TRBJ2-5, with 9 bases lining up with TRBD1. The CDR3 has 12 amino acids. Germline CDR1 and CDR2: SQVTM and ANQGSEA.